These 20 T cell receptor beta chains came from one sample sequenced in a study of blood T cell repertoires in COVID-19. Only in-frame clones appear in the TCRdb table, and some are missing; sequencing was by immunoSEQ multiplex PCR. The sample contains about 140,000 clones, approximately 87% of which appear only once. The source material was PBMCs or T cells enriched from blood (not recorded which). Receptor source: a man aged 45 to 65 in a cohort exposed to, infected with or recovered from COVID-19 (not recorded which).

V usage is TRBV3-1 (or the pseudogene TRBV3-2) and J usage is TRBJ1-3; perhaps TRBD1 as D (5 bases). The CDR3 covers 17 residues. V was trimmed by 4 bases and J by 1 base, leaving 17 bases between them. CDR1 is LGHDT and CDR2 is YNNKEL in the germline V gene (reference sequence). Written as DNA, the CDR3 is TGTGCCAGCAGCCCGCGAAGGCATAAGGGGTCTGGAAACACCATATATTTT. Its protein is CASSPRRHKGSGNTIYF.

The gene calls are TRBV9 and TRBJ2-7, with TRBD1 identical over 9 bases. Germline V lookup: CDR1 SGDLS, CDR2 YYNGEE. The CDR3 contains 15 residues. V shed 0 bases and J 3 bases; nucleotides not matched to a gene: 4. The chain's CDR3 is CASSVGGTGLYEQYF. CDR3 nucleotide sequence: TGTGCCAGCAGCGTAGGAGGGACAGGGCTCTACGAGCAGTACTTC.

The chain employs TRBV10-3 and TRBJ2-2; 14 nucleotides line up with TRBD2. The J segment lost 8 bases and the V segment lost 8 bases, leaving 16 bases of the junction unmatched. Looked up from germline, CDR1 is ENHRY and CDR2 is SYGVKD. The CDR3 is made up of 18 amino acids. The CDR3 loop is CAIAEPGTSGRVRGELFF. CDR3 coding DNA: TGTGCCATCGCTGAACCCGGGACTAGCGGGAGAGTTAGGGGGGAGCTGTTTTTT.

This chain joins TRBV19 and TRBJ2-7; 15 bases are a match to TRBD2. The J segment lost 4 bases and the V segment lost 5 bases, leaving 12 bases of the junction unmatched. This CDR3 has 18 amino acids. Germline V gene sequence: CDR1 LNHDA, CDR2 SQIVND (reference sequence). The chain's CDR3 is CASSHGLAGGKVTYEQYF. The CDR3 DNA reads TGTGCCAGTAGTCACGGACTAGCGGGAGGGAAAGTTACTTACGAGCAGTACTTC.

The sample holds a few counts of this clone. The chain uses TRBV7-9 and TRBJ2-1, with D maybe TRBD2 (6 bases). Trimming cost V 5 bases and J 4 bases, with 12 bases left between them. Germline CDR1 and CDR2: SEHNR and FQNEAQ (reference sequence). The CDR3 consists of 14 residues. CDR3 nucleotides: TGTGCCAGCAGCGCCCGGGACTTATACAATGAGCAGTTCTTC. It specifies CASSARDLYNEQFF.

This rearrangement joins TRBV9 to TRBJ2-7; D might be TRBD1 (6 bases). Germline values: CDR1 SGDLS, CDR2 YYNGEE. Between the trimmed V and J ends, which lost 0 bases and 2 bases, there was a span of 9 bases. CDR3 size: 14 residues. The CDR3 loop is CASSVGDTAYEQYF. DNA for the CDR3: TGTGCCAGCAGCGTAGGGGACACCGCCTACGAGCAGTACTTC.

This clone was counted a few times. The genes are TRBV6-4 and TRBJ2-2; D unclear. With 2 bases removed from V and 3 bases from J, the gap between germline ends came to 13 bases. The CDR3 has 16 residues. Germline-derived CDR1 and CDR2 are MRHNA and SNTAGT. The CDR3 coding sequence is TGTGCCAGCAGTGACGCTCGAGGTGTTGACACCGGGGAGCTGTTTTTT. Residues: CASSDARGVDTGELFF.

V gene TRBV10-3 combines with J gene TRBJ1-1, with D tentatively TRBD1 (5 bases). Germline CDR1 ENHRY, CDR2 SYGVKD. Trimming shortened V by 8 bases and J by 9 bases, and 19 bases separated the two germline ends. The CDR3 loop spans 13 amino acids. The CDR3 nucleotides are TGTGCCATCTGGGTAGGGCAGGGCCGGCAAGCTTTCTTT. It encodes CAIWVGQGRQAFF.

This clone has just one count. The CDR3 nucleotides read TGTGCCAGCAGTTTACCCCGACAGGGGGGTGGCTACACCTTC. It codes for CASSLPRQGGGYTF. The rearrangement uses TRBV28 and TRBJ1-2, with TRBD1 matching 9 bases. Germline assignment: CDR1 MDHEN and CDR2 SYDVKM. There are 14 residues in the CDR3. J gave up 7 bases and V 2 bases, and 5 bases lay outside the gene matches.

This rearrangement joins TRBV27 to TRBJ2-7, with 9 bases that match TRBD2. Germline V gene data show CDR1 as MNHEY and CDR2 as SMNVEV (reference sequence). V dropped 3 bases and J dropped 4; count of bases not matched to a gene: 4. The CDR3 extends over 14 amino acids. CDR3 nucleotides: TGTGCCAGCAGTTTGGGTAGCGGGGGTTACGAGCAGTACTTC. Protein sequence: CASSLGSGGYEQYF.

The V gene is TRBV7-8, the J gene TRBJ2-5; 9 bases fit TRBD2. The junction had 17 bases not matched to a gene; V was cut back by 5 bases and J by 4 bases. Germline CDR1 and CDR2: SGHVS and FQNEAQ. The CDR3 contains 18 residues. For the CDR3, the DNA is TGTGCCAGCAGCCTATATCCCCCCCGAGCGGGAGGTAGAGAGACCCAGTACTTC. Its protein is CASSLYPPRAGGRETQYF.

The chain is built from TRBV7-3 and TRBJ1-2; D perhaps matches TRBD1 (5 bases). The CDR3 sequence is 13 residues long. Germline V lookup: CDR1 SGHTA, CDR2 FQGTGA. V was clipped by 2 bases and J by 13 bases, with 17 bases between them. The chain's CDR3 is CASSLQRGGFPTF. The CDR3 DNA reads as TGTGCCAGCAGCTTACAGAGGGGAGGTTTCCCCACCTTC. Together with reference TRBV7-3 and TRBJ1-2, the CDR3 gives the full variable domain: GAGVSQTPSNKVTEKGKYVELRCDPISGHTALYWYRQSLGQGPEFLIYFQGTGAADDSGLPNDRFFAVRPEGSVSTLKIQRTERGDSAVYLCASSLQRGGFPTFGSGTRLTVV.

This chain uses TRBV27 with TRBJ2-3, with D possibly being TRBD2 (6 bases). CDR3 size: 15 residues. Germline CDR1 is MNHEY and CDR2 is SMNVEV (reference sequence). With 5 bases removed from V and 0 bases from J, the gap between germline ends came to 12 bases. CDR3 protein: CASSPRTISTDTQYF. CDR3 DNA sequence: TGTGCCAGCAGTCCCAGGACTATTAGCACAGATACGCAGTATTTT.

The chain has TRBV7-9 and TRBJ1-5; D is unclear. Trimming stripped 4 bases from V and 4 bases from J, with 5 bases between. The CDR3 contains 12 residues. Germline V gene data show CDR1 as SEHNR and CDR2 as FQNEAQ (reference sequence). CDR3 nucleotides: TGTGCCAGCAGCTCGGGAAATCAGCCCCAGCATTTT. Its translation is CASSSGNQPQHF.

This chain uses TRBV6-5 with TRBJ2-7; D unresolved. V dropped 6 bases and J dropped 5 bases, with 8 bases sitting between them. The CDR3 contains 11 residues. Germline CDR1 and CDR2: MNHEY and SVGAGI. CDR3 amino acids: CASRSPDEQYF. The CDR3 nucleotides are TGTGCCAGCAGATCCCCGGACGAGCAGTACTTC.

This sequence joins TRBV9 and TRBJ2-2; D may be TRBD1 (6 bases). Between the trimmed V and J ends, which lost 4 bases and 1 base, there was a span of 11 bases. The CDR3 is 15 amino acids. CDR1 and CDR2 from the germline V gene are SGDLS and YYNGEE. The CDR3 sequence: CASSNREMNTGELFF. In DNA, the CDR3 is TGTGCCAGCAGCAACAGGGAAATGAACACCGGGGAGCTGTTTTTT.

Here the CDR3 DNA reads TGTGCCAGCAGCAGCCCCAGGGGTTCAGTGTCCACTGAAGCTTTCTTT. Residues: CASSSPRGSVSTEAFF. The V and J genes are TRBV7-8 and TRBJ1-1, with a weak D call TRBD1 (6 bases). Germline loops: CDR1 SGHVS, CDR2 FQNEAQ. There are 16 residues in the CDR3. V dropped 5 bases and J dropped 4 bases, with 20 bases sitting between them.

This clone was recorded a few times. This chain connects TRBV6-5 to TRBJ2-7; 8 positions match TRBD1. This CDR3 is 12 amino acids long. V lost 5 bases, J lost 7 bases, and 4 bases stayed unmatched. Germline CDR1 is MNHEY and CDR2 is SVGAGI. The CDR3 coding sequence is TGTGCCAGCAGTCAGGGGGCCGGGGAGCAGTACTTC. Amino acids: CASSQGAGEQYF.

Remarks on this clone: The same CDR3 is also encoded by other DNA sequences in this sample. The gene calls are TRBV7-8 and TRBJ2-6; TRBD2 matches at 8 bases. Germline loops: CDR1 SGHVS, CDR2 FQNEAQ. With V trimmed by 2 bases and J by 4 bases, 10 bases remained unmatched. The CDR3 is made up of 18 amino acids. The CDR3 protein is CASSLYLTGGTGANVLTF. The CDR3 DNA reads TGTGCCAGCAGCTTATATCTTACGGGGGGGACGGGGGCCAACGTCCTGACTTTC.

V gene TRBV18 combines with J gene TRBJ1-1; no clear D. The CDR3 has 17 residues. Looked up from germline, CDR1 is KGHSH and CDR2 is LQKENI. V dropped 3 bases and J dropped 1 base, with 18 bases sitting between them. The CDR3 protein is CASSPPLARLQNTEAFF. In DNA, the CDR3 is TGTGCCAGCTCACCGCCTCTGGCGAGGTTACAGAACACTGAAGCTTTCTTT.